One and the same sample provided the 29 T cell receptor beta chains below, sequenced in a study of CD8 T cells in Susac syndrome. Random hexamers served to reverse transcribe roughly 0.5 to 1 ug RNA. TCRdb independently ran MiXCR on the immunoSEQ multiplex PCR reads; one entry per CDR3 protein. The data hold around 170,000 distinct CDR3 sequences, with roughly 94% observed a single time. The specimen sequenced was CD8+ T cells from PBMCs. Receptors originate from a human donor with Susac syndrome.

This clonotype was found once. CDR3 sequence reads: CASSPSVDTQYF. CDR3 DNA sequence: TGTGCCAGCAGCCCCTCCGTAGATACGCAGTATTTT. V usage is TRBV7-9 and J usage is TRBJ2-3; D unresolved. Per germline, CDR1 SEHNR and CDR2 FQNEAQ (reference sequence). CDR3 length equals 12 residues. Trimming took off 5 bases at V and 5 bases at J, with 8 bases between the two ends.

The chain recombines TRBV7-9 with TRBJ2-7; D may be TRBD1 (8 bases). Germline loops: CDR1 SEHNR, CDR2 FQNEAQ (reference sequence). V was cut by 5 bases and J by 7 bases, with 15 bases left in between. The length of the CDR3 is 13 residues. The CDR3 coding sequence is TGTGCCAGCAGCCCCGGACAGGGAGGGGAGCAGTACTTC. As protein: CASSPGQGGEQYF.

The chain is built from TRBV7-9 and TRBJ2-5; D is unclear. The CDR3 has 14 amino acids. V was shortened by 4 bases and J by 5 bases, with 14 bases between the two germline ends. Germline V CDR1 and CDR2: SEHNR, FQNEAQ (reference sequence). The DNA of the CDR3 is TGTGCCAGCAGCTCCGTGACCGCTTCGGAGACCCAGTACTTC. Translated, it gives CASSSVTASETQYF.

The chain uses TRBV12-3 or TRBV12-4 and TRBJ1-1, with D possibly being TRBD1 (6 bases). Trimming shortened V by 3 bases and J by 5 bases, and 13 bases separated the two germline ends. CDR3 length: 14 amino acids. Here the CDR3 DNA reads TGTGCCAGCAGTTTCTCCAGGGGTGAGACTGAAGCTTTCTTT. Protein: CASSFSRGETEAFF.

The V and J genes are TRBV18 and TRBJ1-1; unclear D gene. Trimming took 3 bases from V and 4 from J, leaving 12 bases between them. Germline CDR1 and CDR2: KGHSH and LQKENI. This CDR3 has 14 amino acids. In DNA form, the CDR3 reads TGTGCCAGCTCACCGCGGGTTATCACCACTGAAGCTTTCTTT. It translates to CASSPRVITTEAFF.

In this sample, this clonotype turned up once. The CDR3 reads CASSLIPGQQPQHF. The CDR3, as DNA: TGTGCCAGCAGCTTGATCCCAGGCCAGCAGCCCCAGCATTTT. This sequence joins TRBV5-5 and TRBJ1-5; D is unresolved. There are 14 residues in the CDR3. CDR1 and CDR2 from the germline V gene are SGHKS and YYEKEE (reference sequence). V shed 1 base and J shed 7 bases, with 12 bases lying between them. Combining the CDR3 with reference TRBV5-5 and TRBJ1-5 gives the whole variable domain DAGVTQSPTHLIKTRGQQVTLRCSPISGHKSVSWYQQVLGQGPQFIFQYYEKEERGRGNFPDRFSARQFPNYSSELNVNALLLGDSALYLCASSLIPGQQPQHFGDGTRLSIL.

This clonotype has just one count. The genes are TRBV29-1 and TRBJ2-7; D is possibly TRBD1 (6 bases). The V end lost 1 base, the J end lost 0 bases, and 19 bases lay between the germline ends. The CDR3 is 17 residues long. Germline assignment: CDR1 SQVTM and CDR2 ANQGSEA. In DNA form, the CDR3 reads TGCAGCGTTGAAGCAGAACAGGGTCAAGAGGGCTCCTACGAGCAGTACTTC. This sequence encodes CSVEAEQGQEGSYEQYF.

The chain employs TRBV5-1 and TRBJ2-2, with D unresolved. This CDR3 has 14 residues. Trimming took off 4 bases at V and 5 bases at J, with 12 bases between the two ends. Germline-derived CDR1 and CDR2 are SGHRS and YFSETQ. Written as DNA, the CDR3 is TGCGCCAGCAGCCCCCAAGGGTTGACCGGGGAGCTGTTTTTT. This translates into CASSPQGLTGELFF.

The genes are TRBV5-1 and TRBJ2-1, with 8 bases fitting TRBD2. The CDR3 sequence is 15 residues long. With V trimmed by 1 base and J by 1 base, 1 base remained unmatched. From germline, CDR1 is SGHRS and CDR2 YFSETQ. CDR3: CASSLRLASYNEQFF. In DNA form, the CDR3 reads TGCGCCAGCAGCTTGAGACTAGCGTCCTACAATGAGCAGTTCTTC.

J is TRBJ2-3 and V is TRBV27; TRBD1 aligns across 11 bases. The CDR3 is 15 amino acids. Germline V gives CDR1 MNHEY, CDR2 SMNVEV (reference sequence). V shed 8 bases, J shed 4 bases, and the junction held 8 bases outside the gene matches. This CDR3 reads CASRPDRGLPDTQYF. CDR3 sequence (DNA): TGTGCCAGCCGCCCGGACAGGGGGCTCCCAGATACGCAGTATTTT.

The chain has TRBV29-1 and TRBJ2-7; 10 bases align to TRBD1. Germline-derived CDR1 and CDR2 are SQVTM and ANQGSEA. Germline trimming cut 7 bases from V and 3 bases from J; bases unmatched to any gene: 3. This CDR3 is 12 amino acids long. The CDR3 DNA follows: TGCAGCGGAAGGACAGGGGGCTACGAGCAGTACTTC. This translates into CSGRTGGYEQYF.

V is TRBV7-2 and J is TRBJ1-2; no reliable D call. The V gene's germline CDR1 is SGHTA and CDR2 FQGNSA. V lost 4 bases, J lost 5 bases, and 14 bases lay in between. This CDR3 region has 14 residues. This CDR3 is CASSSSYGVYGYTF. In DNA form, the CDR3 reads TGTGCCAGCAGCTCCAGCTACGGGGTTTATGGCTACACCTTC.

CDR3 protein: CASSELGTESSYEQYF. CDR3 nucleotides: TGTGCCAGCAGTGAATTGGGCACGGAGAGCTCCTACGAGCAGTACTTC. V and J are TRBV2 and TRBJ2-7; D gene ambiguous. The V gene's germline CDR1 is SNHLY and CDR2 FYNNEI. The CDR3 has 16 amino acids. The V and J ends lost 2 bases and 0 bases respectively, with 14 bases between them. The full variable domain, its missing parts supplied by reference TRBV2 and TRBJ2-7, is EPEVTQTPSHQVTQMGQEVILRCVPISNHLYFYWYRQILGQKVEFLVSFYNNEISEKSEIFDDQFSVERPDGSNFTLKIRSTKLEDSAMYFCASSELGTESSYEQYFGPGTRLTVT.

CDR3 sequence: CASRSTELVWQFF. The CDR3 DNA reads TGTGCCAGCAGGTCCACAGAGTTGGTATGGCAGTTCTTC. This chain joins TRBV28 and TRBJ2-1; no clear D. Germline CDR1 reads MDHEN; CDR2 reads SYDVKM. Trimming cost V 6 bases and J 12 bases, with 18 bases left between them. The CDR3 contains 13 residues.

This sequence joins TRBV6-2 or TRBV6-3 and TRBJ2-5, with D possibly matching TRBD2 (5 bases). Trimming cost V 2 bases and J 0 bases, with 13 bases left between them. The germline CDR1 and CDR2 sequences are MNHEY and SVGEGT. This CDR3 contains 16 residues. The CDR3 DNA is TGTGCCAGCAGTTACGACGGACTGGCAGACCAAGAGACCCAGTACTTC. It codes for CASSYDGLADQETQYF.

The J gene is TRBJ2-1, the V gene TRBV9; D unclear. The germline gives CDR1 SGDLS, CDR2 YYNGEE. The CDR3 length is 13 residues. Deletions cut 0 bases from V and 8 bases from J, with 9 bases between. Here the CDR3 DNA reads TGTGCCAGCAGCGTAGCGGGTCTCGATGAGCAGTTCTTC. The encoded protein is CASSVAGLDEQFF.

CDR3 amino acids: CASSPWTTNEKLFF. The CDR3 coding sequence is TGTGCCAGCAGCCCCTGGACAACTAATGAAAAACTGTTTTTT. The chain is built from TRBV7-2 and TRBJ1-4; D gene unclear. V was shortened by 5 bases and J by 0 bases, with 7 bases between the two germline ends. Germline-derived CDR1 and CDR2 are SGHTA and FQGNSA. CDR3 length: 14 amino acids.

The chain recombines TRBV12-3 or TRBV12-4 with TRBJ2-1; tentatively, D is TRBD1 (6 bases). The V and J ends lost 5 bases and 4 bases respectively, with 9 bases between them. There are 13 residues in the CDR3. The CDR3, as DNA: TGTGCCAGCAGTGGGGGCCAATACAATGAGCAGTTCTTC. It codes for CASSGGQYNEQFF.

The rearrangement links TRBV5-1 to TRBJ2-5; 10 bases match TRBD2. With 4 bases clipped from V and 3 bases from J, the junction kept 9 bases outside the gene matches. CDR3 length equals 16 residues. Germline assignment: CDR1 SGHRS and CDR2 YFSETQ. The CDR3 DNA is TGCGCCAGCAGCCCCCCCAGCGGGGGGGTGGAAGAGACCCAGTACTTC. Encoded protein: CASSPPSGGVEETQYF.

J is TRBJ2-7 and V is TRBV9; D uncertain. The germline V gene has CDR1 SGDLS and CDR2 YYNGEE. This CDR3 is built from 13 residues. Between the trimmed V and J ends, which lost 3 bases and 0 bases, there was a span of 7 bases. The CDR3 DNA sequence: TGTGCCAGCAGCGGCAAGAGCTCCTACGAGCAGTACTTC. It codes for CASSGKSSYEQYF. The variable domain in full, completed from reference TRBV9 and TRBJ2-7, reads DSGVTQTPKHLITATGQRVTLRCSPRSGDLSVYWYQQSLDQGLQFLIQYYNGEERAKGNILERFSAQQFPDLHSELNLSSLELGDSALYFCASSGKSSYEQYFGPGTRLTVT.

The genes are TRBV5-1 and TRBJ2-7; D possibly corresponds to TRBD2 (5 bases). Germline CDR1 SGHRS, CDR2 YFSETQ. Trimming removed 2 bases from V and 0 bases from J, with 9 bases in between. The CDR3 is made up of 14 amino acids. Here the CDR3 reads CASSFEGISYEQYF. For the CDR3, the DNA is TGCGCCAGCAGCTTCGAGGGAATCTCCTACGAGCAGTACTTC.

This rearrangement joins TRBV24-1 to TRBJ2-2; D might be TRBD1 (6 bases). The CDR3 is made up of 15 amino acids. Trimming left V 1 base short and J 3 bases short, with 8 bases between. In germline, CDR1 is KGHDR, CDR2 SFDVKD. Here the CDR3 DNA reads TGTGCCACCAGTGATTTTGCAGGGGACACCGGGGAGCTGTTTTTT. Residues: CATSDFAGDTGELFF.

V usage is TRBV5-4 and J usage is TRBJ2-7; TRBD1 matches 9 bases. Germline CDR1 is SGHNT and CDR2 is YYREEE (reference sequence). J lost 0 bases, V lost 4 bases, and 2 bases had no gene match. The CDR3 runs to 14 residues. The CDR3 loop reads CASSGQGSSYEQYF. The CDR3, as DNA: TGTGCCAGCAGCGGACAGGGGTCCTCCTACGAGCAGTACTTC. The variable domain in full, with the rest retrieved from reference TRBV5-4 and TRBJ2-7, is ETGVTQSPTHLIKTRGQQVTLRCSSQSGHNTVSWYQQALGQGPQFIFQYYREEENGRGNFPPRFSGLQFPNYSSELNVNALELDDSALYLCASSGQGSSYEQYFGPGTRLTVT.

J is TRBJ1-1 and V is TRBV18; weak D call: TRBD1 (5 bases). The V gene's germline CDR1 is KGHSH and CDR2 LQKENI. V lost 0 bases, J lost 1 base, and 9 bases lay in between. The CDR3 has 15 amino acids. This CDR3 is CASSPPAGQNTEAFF. The CDR3 DNA reads as TGTGCCAGCTCACCACCGGCAGGGCAGAACACTGAAGCTTTCTTT.

V usage is TRBV9 and J usage is TRBJ1-5, with D possibly matching TRBD1 (5 bases). V was cut by 0 bases and J by 4 bases, with 11 bases left in between. Germline loops: CDR1 SGDLS, CDR2 YYNGEE. This CDR3 spans 15 amino acids. CDR3: CASSVGGALNQPQHF. The CDR3, as DNA: TGTGCCAGCAGCGTAGGTGGGGCGCTAAATCAGCCCCAGCATTTT.

This chain links TRBV7-2 with TRBJ1-1; D is possibly TRBD1 (6 bases). This CDR3 is 15 amino acids long. CDR1 SGHTA and CDR2 FQGNSA come from the germline V gene. V gave up 1 base and J gave up 1 base, with 10 bases separating them. In nucleotides, the CDR3 is TGTGCCAGCAGCTTAGAACTCAGGGGGAACACTGAAGCTTTCTTT. It codes for CASSLELRGNTEAFF.

The rearrangement uses TRBV15 and TRBJ2-1; TRBD2 might be the D (6 bases). The CDR3 sequence is 17 residues long. From germline, CDR1 is LNHNV and CDR2 YYDKDF (reference sequence). V lost 0 bases and J lost 0, with 12 bases in between. The CDR3 DNA reads TGTGCCACCAGCAGAGATTTAACCGGGAGCTCCTACAATGAGCAGTTCTTC. Its protein is CATSRDLTGSSYNEQFF.

Here the CDR3 DNA reads TGTGCCAGCAGTCGACCGGGACAGTCCTACGAGCAGTACTTC. It codes for CASSRPGQSYEQYF. J is TRBJ2-7 and V is TRBV6-5; 7 bases are a match to TRBD1. The CDR3 length is 14 residues. CDR1 MNHEY and CDR2 SVGAGI come from the germline V gene. Trimming removed 5 bases from V and 1 base from J; junction bases left unmatched: 5.

The chain joins TRBV9 to TRBJ1-2; weak D call: TRBD1 (6 bases). With 0 bases removed from V and 4 bases from J, the gap between germline ends came to 10 bases. The CDR3 spans 14 residues. In germline, CDR1 is SGDLS, CDR2 YYNGEE. CDR3 in amino acids: CASSVEDSTYGYTF. CDR3 nucleotides: TGTGCCAGCAGCGTAGAGGACAGTACCTATGGCTACACCTTC.